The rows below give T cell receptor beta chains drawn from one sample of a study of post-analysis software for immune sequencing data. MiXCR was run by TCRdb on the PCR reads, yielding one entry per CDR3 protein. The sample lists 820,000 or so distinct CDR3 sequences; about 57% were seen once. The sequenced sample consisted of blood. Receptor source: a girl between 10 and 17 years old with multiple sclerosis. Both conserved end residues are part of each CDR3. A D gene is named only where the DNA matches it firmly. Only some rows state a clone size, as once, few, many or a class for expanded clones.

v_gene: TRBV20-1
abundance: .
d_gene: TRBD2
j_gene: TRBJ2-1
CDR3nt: TGCAGTGCTAGAGATCAGGAGACTAGCGGGACTAATGAGCAGTTCTTC
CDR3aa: CSARDQETSGTNEQFF

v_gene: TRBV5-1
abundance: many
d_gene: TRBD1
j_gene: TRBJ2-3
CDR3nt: TGTGCCAGCAGCTTACAGGGGAGCACAGATACGCAGTATTTT
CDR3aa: CASSLQGSTDTQYF

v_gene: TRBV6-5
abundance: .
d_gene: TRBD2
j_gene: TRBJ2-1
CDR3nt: TGTGCCAGCAGCCGTAGCGGGGGGCGTAGAAGCAATGAGCAGTTCTTC
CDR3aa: CASSRSGGRRSNEQFF

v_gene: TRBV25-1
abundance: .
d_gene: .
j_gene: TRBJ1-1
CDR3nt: TGTGCCAGCAGTGAAAGGGCAGGGCAAGAGGTTGAAGCTTTCTTT
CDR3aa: CASSERAGQEVEAFF

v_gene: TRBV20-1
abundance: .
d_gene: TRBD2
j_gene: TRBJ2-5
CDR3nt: TGCAGTGCTAGAGATCTACTAGCGGGGGGCACGTACCAAGAGACCCAGTACTTC
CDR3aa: CSARDLLAGGTYQETQYF

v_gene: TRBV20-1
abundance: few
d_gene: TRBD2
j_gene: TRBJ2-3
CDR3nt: TGCAGTGCTAGAGATCAACGGCTAGCGGGGGGGCCTGATACGCAGTATTTT
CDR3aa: CSARDQRLAGGPDTQYF

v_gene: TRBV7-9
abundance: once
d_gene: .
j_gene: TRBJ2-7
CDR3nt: TGTGCCAGCAGCTCCTCCCCTGGGACCTCCCCCCCCTTAGGCGAGCAGTACTTC
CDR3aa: CASSSSPGTSPPLGEQYF

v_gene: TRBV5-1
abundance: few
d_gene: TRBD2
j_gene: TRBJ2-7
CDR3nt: TGCGCCAGCAGCTTGGTGGCTAGCGGGAGTAGTCCCCGCGAGCAGTACTTC
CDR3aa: CASSLVASGSSPREQYF

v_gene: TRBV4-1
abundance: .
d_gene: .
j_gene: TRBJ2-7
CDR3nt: TGCGCCAGCAGCCAACCGGGTTGGGGAAACGAGCAGTACTTC
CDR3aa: CASSQPGWGNEQYF

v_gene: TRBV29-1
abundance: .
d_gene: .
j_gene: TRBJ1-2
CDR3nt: TGCAGCGTTGAGGCGTTGGGAGTATTTGGTGGCTACACCTTC
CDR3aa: CSVEALGVFGGYTF

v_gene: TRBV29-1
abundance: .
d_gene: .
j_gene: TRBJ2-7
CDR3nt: TGCAGCGTTGAAAGGCAGGACCGCTACGAGCAGTACTTC
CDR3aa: CSVERQDRYEQYF

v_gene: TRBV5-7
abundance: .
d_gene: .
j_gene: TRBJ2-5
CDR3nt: TGTGCCAGCAGCCCGGACAGTCCCCTACAAGAGACCCAGTACTTC
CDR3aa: CASSPDSPLQETQYF

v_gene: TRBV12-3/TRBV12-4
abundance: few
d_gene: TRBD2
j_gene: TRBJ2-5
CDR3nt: TGTGCCAGCAGCATAACTAGCGGGTATCAAGAGACCCAGTACTTC
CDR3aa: CASSITSGYQETQYF

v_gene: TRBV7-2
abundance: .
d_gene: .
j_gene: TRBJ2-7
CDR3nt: TGTGCCAGCAGCTTAAATCCCGGATCCTGGTACGAGCAGTACTTC
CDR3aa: CASSLNPGSWYEQYF

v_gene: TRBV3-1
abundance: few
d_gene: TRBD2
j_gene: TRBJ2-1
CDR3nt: TGTGCCAGCAGCCAATTCACCGGGACTACCGAGCAGTTCTTC
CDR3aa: CASSQFTGTTEQFF

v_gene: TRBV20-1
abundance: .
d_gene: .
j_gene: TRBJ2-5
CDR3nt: TGCAGTGCTGGCCTCTCAGGAGGGACTGTTCAAGAGACCCAGTACTTC
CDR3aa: CSAGLSGGTVQETQYF

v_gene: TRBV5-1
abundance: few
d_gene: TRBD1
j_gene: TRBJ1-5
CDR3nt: TGCGCCAGCAGCACAGGACAGGGGGCGCGGGTCAATCAGCCCCAGCATTTT
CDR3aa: CASSTGQGARVNQPQHF

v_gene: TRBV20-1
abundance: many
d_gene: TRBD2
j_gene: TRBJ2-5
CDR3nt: TGCAGTACCGGGACTAGCGGGTTGTACCAAGAGACCCAGTACTTC
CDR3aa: CSTGTSGLYQETQYF

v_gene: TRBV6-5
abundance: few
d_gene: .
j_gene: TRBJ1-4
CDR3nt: TGTGCCAGCAGTTACTCGGGGGGCGGTGAAAAACTGTTTTTT
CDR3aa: CASSYSGGGEKLFF

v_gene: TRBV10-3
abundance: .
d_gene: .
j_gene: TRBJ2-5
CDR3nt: TGTGCCATCAATGAGGGGTGGGGAGAGACCCAGTACTTC
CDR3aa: CAINEGWGETQYF

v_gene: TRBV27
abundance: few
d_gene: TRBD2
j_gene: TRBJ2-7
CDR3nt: TGTGCCAGCAGTTTACTCCGGACTAGAAAGGAGGGGAGATCCTACGAGCAGTACTTC
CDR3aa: CASSLLRTRKEGRSYEQYF

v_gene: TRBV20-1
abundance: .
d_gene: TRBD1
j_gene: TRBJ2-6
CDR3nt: TGCAGTGCTAGAGCCGGGACAGCCTCTTCTGGGGCCAACGTCCTGACTTTC
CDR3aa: CSARAGTASSGANVLTF

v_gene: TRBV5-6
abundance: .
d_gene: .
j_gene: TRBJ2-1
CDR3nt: TGTGCCAGCAGCTTGGTGGCTACTTCTAACCGTGATGAGCAGTTCTTC
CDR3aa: CASSLVATSNRDEQFF

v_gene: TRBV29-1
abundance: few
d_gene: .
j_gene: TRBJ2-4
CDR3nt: TGCAGCGTGGCTGAGGGGGCCAAAAACATTCAGTACTTC
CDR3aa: CSVAEGAKNIQYF

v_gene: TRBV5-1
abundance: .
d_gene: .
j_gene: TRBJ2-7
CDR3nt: TGCGCCAGCAGCTTGGCCGAGGGATCCTACGAGCAGTACTTC
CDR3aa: CASSLAEGSYEQYF

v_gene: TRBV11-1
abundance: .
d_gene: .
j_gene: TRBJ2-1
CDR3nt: TGTGCCAGCAGCTTGGTGCCTGTAGAGCAGTTCTTC
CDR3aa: CASSLVPVEQFF

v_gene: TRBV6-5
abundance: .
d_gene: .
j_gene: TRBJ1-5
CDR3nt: TGTGCCAGCAGTCCCCTACCCGGGGCCAGTCGTCAGCCCCAGCATTTT
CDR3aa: CASSPLPGASRQPQHF

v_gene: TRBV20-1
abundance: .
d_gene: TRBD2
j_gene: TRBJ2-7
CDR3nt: TGCAGTGCTAGAGATTGGACTAGCGGGAACTACGAGCAGTACTTC
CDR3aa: CSARDWTSGNYEQYF

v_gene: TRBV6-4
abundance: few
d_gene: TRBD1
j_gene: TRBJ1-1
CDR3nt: TGTGCCAGCTCTTCAACAGGGGAGGTCGCTGAAGCTTTCTTT
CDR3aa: CASSSTGEVAEAFF

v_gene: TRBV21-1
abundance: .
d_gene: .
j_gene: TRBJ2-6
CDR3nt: TGTGCCAGCAACAAAGGACTAGCGCCCCTCAACTCTGGGGCCAACGTCCTGACTTTC
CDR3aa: CASNKGLAPLNSGANVLTF

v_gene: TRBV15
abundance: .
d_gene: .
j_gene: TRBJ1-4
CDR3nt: TGTGCCACCAGCAGACAGGGTGAAAAACTGTTTTTT
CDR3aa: CATSRQGEKLFF

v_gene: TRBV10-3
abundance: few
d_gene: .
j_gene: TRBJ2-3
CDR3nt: TGTGCCATCACTGGTGGACCTCCCCACACAGATACGCAGTATTTT
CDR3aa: CAITGGPPHTDTQYF